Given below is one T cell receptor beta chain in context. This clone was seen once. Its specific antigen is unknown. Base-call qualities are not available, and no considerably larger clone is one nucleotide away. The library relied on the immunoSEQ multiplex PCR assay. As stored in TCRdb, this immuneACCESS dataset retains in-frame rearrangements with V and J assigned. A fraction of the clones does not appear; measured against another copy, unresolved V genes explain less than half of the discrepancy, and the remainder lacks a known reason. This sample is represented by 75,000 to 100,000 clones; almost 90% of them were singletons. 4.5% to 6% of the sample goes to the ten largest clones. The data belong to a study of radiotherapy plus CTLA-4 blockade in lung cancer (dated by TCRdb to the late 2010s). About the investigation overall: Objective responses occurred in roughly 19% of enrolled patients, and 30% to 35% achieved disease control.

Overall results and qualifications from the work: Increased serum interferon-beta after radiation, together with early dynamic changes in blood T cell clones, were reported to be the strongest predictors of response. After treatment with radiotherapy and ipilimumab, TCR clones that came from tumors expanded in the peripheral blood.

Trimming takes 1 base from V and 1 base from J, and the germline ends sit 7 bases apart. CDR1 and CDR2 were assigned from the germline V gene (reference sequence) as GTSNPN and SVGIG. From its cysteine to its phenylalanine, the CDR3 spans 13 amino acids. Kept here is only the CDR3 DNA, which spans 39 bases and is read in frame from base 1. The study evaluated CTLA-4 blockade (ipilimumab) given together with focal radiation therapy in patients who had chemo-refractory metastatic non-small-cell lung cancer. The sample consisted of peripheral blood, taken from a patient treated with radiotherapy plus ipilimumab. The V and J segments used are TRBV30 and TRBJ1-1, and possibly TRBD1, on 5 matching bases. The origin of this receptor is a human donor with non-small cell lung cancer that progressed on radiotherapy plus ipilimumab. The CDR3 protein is CAWSGQRNTEAFF. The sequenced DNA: TGTGCCTGGAGTGGACAGCGGAACACTGAAGCTTTCTTT.